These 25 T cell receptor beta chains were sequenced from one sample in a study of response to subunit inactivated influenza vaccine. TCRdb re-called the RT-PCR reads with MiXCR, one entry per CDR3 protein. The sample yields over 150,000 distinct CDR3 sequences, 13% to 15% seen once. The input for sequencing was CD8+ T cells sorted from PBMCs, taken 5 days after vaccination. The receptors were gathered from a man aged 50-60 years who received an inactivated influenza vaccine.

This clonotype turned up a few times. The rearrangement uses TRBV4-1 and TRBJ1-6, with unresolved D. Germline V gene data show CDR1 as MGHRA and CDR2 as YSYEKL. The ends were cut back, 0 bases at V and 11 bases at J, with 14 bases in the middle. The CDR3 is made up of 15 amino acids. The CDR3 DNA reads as TGCGCCAGCAGCCAAGATCGGAACTGGGCGGCACCCCTCCACTTT. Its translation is CASSQDRNWAAPLHF.

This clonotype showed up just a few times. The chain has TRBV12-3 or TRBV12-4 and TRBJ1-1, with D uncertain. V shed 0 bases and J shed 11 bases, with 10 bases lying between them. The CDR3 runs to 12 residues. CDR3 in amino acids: CASSLAGMRAFF. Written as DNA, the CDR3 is TGTGCCAGCAGTTTAGCCGGGATGCGGGCTTTCTTT.

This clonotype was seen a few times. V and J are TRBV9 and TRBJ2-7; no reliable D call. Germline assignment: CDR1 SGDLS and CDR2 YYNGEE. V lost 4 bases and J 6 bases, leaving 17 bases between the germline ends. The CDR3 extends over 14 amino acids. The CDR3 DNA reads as TGTGCCAGCAGCCCCAGTGGGTCCTTGGGCGAGCAGTACTTC. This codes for CASSPSGSLGEQYF.

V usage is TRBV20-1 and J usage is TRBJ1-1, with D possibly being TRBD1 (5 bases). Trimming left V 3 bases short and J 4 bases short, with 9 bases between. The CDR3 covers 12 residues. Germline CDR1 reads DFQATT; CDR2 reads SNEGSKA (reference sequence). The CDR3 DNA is TGCAGTGCTAGGGGGCAGGGCACTGAAGCTTTCTTT. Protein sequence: CSARGQGTEAFF.

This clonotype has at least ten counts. This CDR3 is CASSPILAEFSYNEQFF. CDR3 coding DNA: TGTGCCAGCAGCCCTATATTAGCGGAGTTCTCCTACAATGAGCAGTTCTTC. The chain combines TRBV7-9 with TRBJ2-1; D perhaps matches TRBD2 (6 bases). Germline values: CDR1 SEHNR, CDR2 FQNEAQ (reference sequence). The V end was cut by 5 bases, the J end by 0 bases, with 17 bases between. The CDR3 length is 17 residues. Full variable domain (missing parts from reference TRBV7-9 and TRBJ2-1): DTGVSQNPRHKITKRGQNVTFRCDPISEHNRLYWYRQTLGQGPEFLTYFQNEAQLEKSRLLSDRFSAERPKGSFSTLEIQRTEQGDSAMYLCASSPILAEFSYNEQFFGPGTRLTVL.

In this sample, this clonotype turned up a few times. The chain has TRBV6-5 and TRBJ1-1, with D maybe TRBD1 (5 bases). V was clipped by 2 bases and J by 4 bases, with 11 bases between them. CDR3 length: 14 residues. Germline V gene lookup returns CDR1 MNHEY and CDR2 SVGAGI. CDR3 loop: CASSYGMGGTEAFF. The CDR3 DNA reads TGTGCCAGCAGTTACGGTATGGGGGGCACTGAAGCTTTCTTT.

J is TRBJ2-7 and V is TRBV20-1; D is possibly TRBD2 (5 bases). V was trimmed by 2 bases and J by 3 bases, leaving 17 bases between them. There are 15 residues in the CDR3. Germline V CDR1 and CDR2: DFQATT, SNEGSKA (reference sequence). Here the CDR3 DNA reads TGCAGTGCTAGAAGCTCGAGGGAAGCTAGCTACGAGCAGTACTTC. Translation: CSARSSREASYEQYF.

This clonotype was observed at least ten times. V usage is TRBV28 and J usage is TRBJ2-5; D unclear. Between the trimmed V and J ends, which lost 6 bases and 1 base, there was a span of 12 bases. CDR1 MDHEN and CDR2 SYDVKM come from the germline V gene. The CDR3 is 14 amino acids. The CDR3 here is CASSRTLGQETQYF. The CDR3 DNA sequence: TGTGCCAGCAGCCGTACTTTGGGCCAAGAGACCCAGTACTTC.

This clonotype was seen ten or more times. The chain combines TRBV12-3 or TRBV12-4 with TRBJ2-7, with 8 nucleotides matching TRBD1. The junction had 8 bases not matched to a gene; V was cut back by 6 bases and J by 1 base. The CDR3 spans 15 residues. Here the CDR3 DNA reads TGTGCCAGCAGCACACAGGGGGTGCTATCCTACGAGCAGTACTTC. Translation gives CASSTQGVLSYEQYF.

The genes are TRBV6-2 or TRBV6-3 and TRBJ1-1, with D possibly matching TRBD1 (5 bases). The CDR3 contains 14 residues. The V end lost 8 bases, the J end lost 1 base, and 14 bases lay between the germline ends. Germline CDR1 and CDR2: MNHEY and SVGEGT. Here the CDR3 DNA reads TGTGCCAGCGCTTCGTGGGGCGCGAACACTGAAGCTTTCTTT. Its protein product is CASASWGANTEAFF.

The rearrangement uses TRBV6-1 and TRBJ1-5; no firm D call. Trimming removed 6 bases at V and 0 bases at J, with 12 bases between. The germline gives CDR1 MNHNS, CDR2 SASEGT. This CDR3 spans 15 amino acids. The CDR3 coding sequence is TGTGCCAGCAGGACCGGGCCATATAGCAATCAGCCCCAGCATTTT. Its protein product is CASRTGPYSNQPQHF.

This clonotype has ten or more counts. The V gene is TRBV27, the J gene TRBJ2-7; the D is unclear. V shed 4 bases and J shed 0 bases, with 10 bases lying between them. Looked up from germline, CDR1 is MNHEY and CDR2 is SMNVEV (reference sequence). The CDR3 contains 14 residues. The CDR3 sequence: CASSSGGSSYEQYF. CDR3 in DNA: TGTGCCAGCAGTTCCGGCGGAAGCTCCTACGAGCAGTACTTC.

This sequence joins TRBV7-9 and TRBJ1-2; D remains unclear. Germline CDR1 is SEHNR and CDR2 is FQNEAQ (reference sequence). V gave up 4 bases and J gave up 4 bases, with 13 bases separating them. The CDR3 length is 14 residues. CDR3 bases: TGTGCCAGCAGCTGGAACACCGGGGTCTATGGCTACACCTTC. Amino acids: CASSWNTGVYGYTF.

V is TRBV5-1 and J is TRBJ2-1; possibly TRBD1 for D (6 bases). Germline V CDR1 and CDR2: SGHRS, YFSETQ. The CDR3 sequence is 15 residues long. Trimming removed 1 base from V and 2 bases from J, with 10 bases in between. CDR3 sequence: CASSLWDKTYNEQFF. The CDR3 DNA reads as TGCGCCAGCAGCTTGTGGGACAAAACCTACAATGAGCAGTTCTTC.

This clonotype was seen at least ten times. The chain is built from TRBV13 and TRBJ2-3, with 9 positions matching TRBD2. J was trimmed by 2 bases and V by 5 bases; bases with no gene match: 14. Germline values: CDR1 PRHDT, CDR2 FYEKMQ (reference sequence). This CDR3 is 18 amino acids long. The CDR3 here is CASSPEIGEREDTDTQYF. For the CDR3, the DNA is TGTGCCAGCAGCCCCGAAATCGGGGAGCGGGAGGACACAGATACGCAGTATTTT.

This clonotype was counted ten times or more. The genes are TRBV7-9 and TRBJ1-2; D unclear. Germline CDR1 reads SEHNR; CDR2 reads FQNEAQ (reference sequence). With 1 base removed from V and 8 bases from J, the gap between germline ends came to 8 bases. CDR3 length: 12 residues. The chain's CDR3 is CASSLDWEGYTF. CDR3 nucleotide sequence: TGTGCCAGCAGCTTAGACTGGGAGGGCTACACCTTC.

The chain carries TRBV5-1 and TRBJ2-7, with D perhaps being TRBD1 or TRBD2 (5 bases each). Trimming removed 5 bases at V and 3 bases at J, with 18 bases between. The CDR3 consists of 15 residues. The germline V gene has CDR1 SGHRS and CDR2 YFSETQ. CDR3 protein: CASREGTAAYYEQYF. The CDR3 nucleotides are TGCGCCAGCAGGGAAGGGACGGCGGCTTACTACGAGCAGTACTTC.

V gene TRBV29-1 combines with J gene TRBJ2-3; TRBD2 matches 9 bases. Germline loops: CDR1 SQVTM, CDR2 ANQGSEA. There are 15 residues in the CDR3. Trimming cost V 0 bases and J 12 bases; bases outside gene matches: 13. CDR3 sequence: CSVEDLGGRARSQYF. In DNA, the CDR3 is TGCAGCGTTGAAGATTTAGGCGGGAGGGCGAGGTCTCAGTATTTT.

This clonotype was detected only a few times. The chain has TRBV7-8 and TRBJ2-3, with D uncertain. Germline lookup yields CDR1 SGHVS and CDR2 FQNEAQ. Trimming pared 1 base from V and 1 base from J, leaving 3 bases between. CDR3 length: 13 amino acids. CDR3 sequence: CASSLEGTDTQYF. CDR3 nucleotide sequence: TGTGCCAGCAGCTTAGAGGGCACAGATACGCAGTATTTT.

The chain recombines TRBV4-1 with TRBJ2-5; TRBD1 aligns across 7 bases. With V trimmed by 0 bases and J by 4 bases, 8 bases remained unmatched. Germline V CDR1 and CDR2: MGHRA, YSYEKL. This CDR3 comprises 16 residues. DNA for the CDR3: TGCGCCAGCAGCCAAGAAATCAACAGGGGTTTAGAGACCCAGTACTTC. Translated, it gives CASSQEINRGLETQYF.

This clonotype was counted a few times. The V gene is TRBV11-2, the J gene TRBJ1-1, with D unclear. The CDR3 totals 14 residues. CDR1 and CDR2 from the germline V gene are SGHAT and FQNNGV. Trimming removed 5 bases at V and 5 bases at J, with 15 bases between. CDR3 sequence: CASSPSPAKTEAFF. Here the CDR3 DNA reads TGTGCCAGCAGCCCGTCCCCTGCGAAGACTGAAGCTTTCTTT.

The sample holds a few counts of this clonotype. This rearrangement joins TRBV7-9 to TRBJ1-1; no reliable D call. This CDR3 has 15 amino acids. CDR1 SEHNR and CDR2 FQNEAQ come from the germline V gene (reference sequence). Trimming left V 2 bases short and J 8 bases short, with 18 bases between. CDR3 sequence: CASSLSLGRDGEAFF. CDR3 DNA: TGTGCCAGCAGCTTATCGCTGGGTAGAGACGGCGAAGCTTTCTTT. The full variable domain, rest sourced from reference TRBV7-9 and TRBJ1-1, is DTGVSQNPRHKITKRGQNVTFRCDPISEHNRLYWYRQTLGQGPEFLTYFQNEAQLEKSRLLSDRFSAERPKGSFSTLEIQRTEQGDSAMYLCASSLSLGRDGEAFFGQGTRLTVV.

The CDR3 nucleotides are TGTGCCAGCAGCTTAGGTCCGGGCCACGAGCAGTACTTC. Translating gives CASSLGPGHEQYF. The chain couples TRBV7-8 to TRBJ2-7; D unclear. CDR3 length: 13 amino acids. Germline CDR1 SGHVS, CDR2 FQNEAQ. V shed 1 base and J shed 5 bases, with 9 bases lying between them.

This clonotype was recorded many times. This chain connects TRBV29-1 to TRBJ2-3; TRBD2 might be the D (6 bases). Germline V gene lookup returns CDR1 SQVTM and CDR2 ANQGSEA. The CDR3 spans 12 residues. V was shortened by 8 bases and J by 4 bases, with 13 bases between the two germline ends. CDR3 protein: CSTPREPDTQYF. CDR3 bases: TGCAGCACCCCACGGGAGCCAGATACGCAGTATTTT.

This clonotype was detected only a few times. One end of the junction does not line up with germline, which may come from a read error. The CDR3 DNA sequence: TGCAGCGTAGAAGGGACTAGCGGGCTGCGGGTTGAGCAGTTCTTC. Translating gives CSVEGTSGLRVEQFF. The genes are TRBV29-1 and TRBJ2-1, with TRBD2 matching 12 bases. The CDR3 is 15 amino acids. CDR1 is SQVTM, CDR2 ANQGSEA, per germline.